Given below is one TCR beta chain in context. The CDR3 sequence is 16 residues long. Trimming stripped 0 bases from V and 2 bases from J, with 12 bases between. Looked up from germline, CDR1 is SGHNT and CDR2 is YENEEA. The sample comes from a study of blood T cell repertoires in COVID-19. Study summary: Donors in the United States, Italy and Spain gave samples during acute or convalescent COVID-19. Sources were T cells, B-cell-depleted T cells, or PBMCs; the material itself was cDNA or gDNA.

Seattle patients were enrolled during active infection and followed longitudinally. As handled by the study authors: Amplification with reference gene primers provided the estimates of nucleated cell counts. The data were produced by immunoSEQ multiplex PCR, yet TCRdb's version contains in-frame clones alone and is incomplete. V, J and clone size reflect that table, while D and trimming were determined from the DNA. The table shows approximately 320,000 clones, with about 90% occurring only once. This TCR derives from a woman in her twenties or thirties with COVID-19, enrolled during active disease. The J gene is TRBJ2-3, the V gene TRBV11-3; possibly TRBD2 for D (6 bases). The sequencing sample was made of peripheral blood. The CDR3 DNA follows: TGTGCCAGCAGCTTAGATTCCGGGACTTTCACAGATACGCAGTATTTT. Encoded protein: CASSLDSGTFTDTQYF.